Included here is one TCR beta chain sequence, with context. Its antigen is undetermined. The CDR3 is made up of 15 amino acids. The sample belongs to a study of T cells expressing NK-cell markers. Across the whole study: Of eight sequenced donors, seven were HCMV-seropositive and one HCMV-seronegative. General study points: Dominant NKG2C+ clonotypes were found to form about 1.0-7.5% of CD8+ T cells in over 5 donors. The CD3+CD56-NKG2C+ fraction of several donors was likewise dominated by these clonotypes.

Scientists made TCR beta cDNA using 5'RACE template switching with UMIs. TCRdb re-called the 5' RACE reads, yielding one record per CDR3 amino acid sequence without DNA. Here the sample table reports about 460,000 distinct CDR3 sequences. The sequenced sample was blood T cells: a sorted CD56 or NKG2C T cell subset, CD4+ or CD8+ T cells, or bulk PBMC T cells (not recorded which). The clonotype comes from a woman between 50 and 59 years old in good health. The chain employs TRBV12-3 or TRBV12-4 and TRBJ1-2; TCRdb proposes TRBD1, but this gene call is untestable without DNA. CDR3: CASSLSGGFNYGYTF.